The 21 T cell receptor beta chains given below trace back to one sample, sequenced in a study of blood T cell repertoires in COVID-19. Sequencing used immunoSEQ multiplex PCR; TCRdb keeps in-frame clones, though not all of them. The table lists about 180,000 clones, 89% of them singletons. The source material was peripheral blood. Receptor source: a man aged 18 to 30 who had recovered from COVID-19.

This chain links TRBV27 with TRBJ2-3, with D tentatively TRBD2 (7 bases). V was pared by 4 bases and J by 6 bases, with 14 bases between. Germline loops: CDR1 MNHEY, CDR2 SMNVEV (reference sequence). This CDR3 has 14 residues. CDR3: CASSWAGAGDTQYF. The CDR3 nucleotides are TGTGCCAGCAGTTGGGCGGGGGCCGGGGATACGCAGTATTTT.

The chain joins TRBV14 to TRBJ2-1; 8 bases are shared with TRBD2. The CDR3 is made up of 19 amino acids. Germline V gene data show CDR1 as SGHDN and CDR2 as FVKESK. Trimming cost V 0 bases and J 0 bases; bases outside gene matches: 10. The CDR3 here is CASSQDYVRAGVSYNEQFF. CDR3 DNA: TGTGCCAGCAGCCAAGATTACGTCCGAGCGGGAGTCTCCTACAATGAGCAGTTCTTC. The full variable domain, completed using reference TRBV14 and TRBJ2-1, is EAGVTQFPSHSVIEKGQTVTLRCDPISGHDNLYWYRRVMGKEIKFLLHFVKESKQDESGMPNNRFLAERTGGTYSTLKVQPAELEDSGVYFCASSQDYVRAGVSYNEQFFGPGTRLTVL.

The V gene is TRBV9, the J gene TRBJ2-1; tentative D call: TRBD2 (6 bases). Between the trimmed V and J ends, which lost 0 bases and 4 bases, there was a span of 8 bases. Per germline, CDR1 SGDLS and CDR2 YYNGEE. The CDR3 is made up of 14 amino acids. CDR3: CASSVGGDYNEQFF. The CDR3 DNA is TGTGCCAGCAGCGTAGGGGGGGATTACAATGAGCAGTTCTTC.

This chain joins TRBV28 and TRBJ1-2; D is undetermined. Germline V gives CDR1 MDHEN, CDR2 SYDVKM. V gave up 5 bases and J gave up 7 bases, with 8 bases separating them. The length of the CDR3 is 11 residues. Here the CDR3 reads CASSPRGGYTF. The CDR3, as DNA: TGTGCCAGCAGTCCTCGAGGTGGCTACACCTTC.

The CDR3 reads CASSHPRGSNIQYF. CDR3 DNA: TGCGCCAGCAGCCACCCGCGGGGGAGTAACATTCAGTACTTC. This chain joins TRBV4-1 and TRBJ2-4; 7 bases fit TRBD2. J was trimmed by 7 bases and V by 3 bases; bases with no gene match: 6. This CDR3 is built from 14 residues. Germline V lookup: CDR1 MGHRA, CDR2 YSYEKL.

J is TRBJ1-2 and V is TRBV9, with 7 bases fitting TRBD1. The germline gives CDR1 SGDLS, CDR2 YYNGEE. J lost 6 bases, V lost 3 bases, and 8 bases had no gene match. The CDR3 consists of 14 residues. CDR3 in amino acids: CASSGPTGRDGYTF. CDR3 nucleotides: TGTGCCAGCAGCGGTCCGACAGGGAGAGATGGCTACACCTTC.

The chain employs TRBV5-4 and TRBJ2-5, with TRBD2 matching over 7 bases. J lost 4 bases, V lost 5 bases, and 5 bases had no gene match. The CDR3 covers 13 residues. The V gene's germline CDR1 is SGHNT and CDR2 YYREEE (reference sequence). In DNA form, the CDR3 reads TGTGCCAGCAGTCAAGCGGGAACAGAGACCCAGTACTTC. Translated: CASSQAGTETQYF.

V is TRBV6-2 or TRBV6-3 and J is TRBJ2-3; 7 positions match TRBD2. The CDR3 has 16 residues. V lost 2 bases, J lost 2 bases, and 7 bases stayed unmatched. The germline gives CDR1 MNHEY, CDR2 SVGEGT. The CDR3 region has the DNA TGTGCCAGCAGTTACAACGGGGAGGGCACCACAGATACGCAGTATTTT. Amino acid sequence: CASSYNGEGTTDTQYF.

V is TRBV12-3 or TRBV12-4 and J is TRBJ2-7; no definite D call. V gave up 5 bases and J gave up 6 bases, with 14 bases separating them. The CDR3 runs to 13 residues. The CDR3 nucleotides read TGTGCCAGCAGTCCCCAGGTGAAACCCGAGCAGTACTTC. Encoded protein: CASSPQVKPEQYF.

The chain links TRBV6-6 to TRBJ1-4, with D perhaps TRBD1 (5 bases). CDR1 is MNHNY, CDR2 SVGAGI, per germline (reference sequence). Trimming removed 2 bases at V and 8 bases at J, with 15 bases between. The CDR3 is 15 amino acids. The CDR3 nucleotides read TGTGCCAGCAGTTACCCGGGGGGGGGAGACGAAAAACTGTTTTTT. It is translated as CASSYPGGGDEKLFF.

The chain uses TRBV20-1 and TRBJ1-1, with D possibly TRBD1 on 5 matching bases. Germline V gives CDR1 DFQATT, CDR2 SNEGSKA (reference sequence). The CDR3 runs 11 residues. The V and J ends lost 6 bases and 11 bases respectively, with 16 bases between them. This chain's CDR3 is CSAQTQGKAFF. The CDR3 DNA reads TGCAGTGCCCAAACCCAGGGTAAGGCTTTCTTT.

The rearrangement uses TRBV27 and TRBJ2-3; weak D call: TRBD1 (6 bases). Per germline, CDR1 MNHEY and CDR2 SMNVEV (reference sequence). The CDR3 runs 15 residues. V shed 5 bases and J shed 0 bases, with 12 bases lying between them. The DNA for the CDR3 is TGTGCCAGCAGTACCCGACAGGAGAGCACAGATACGCAGTATTTT. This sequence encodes CASSTRQESTDTQYF.

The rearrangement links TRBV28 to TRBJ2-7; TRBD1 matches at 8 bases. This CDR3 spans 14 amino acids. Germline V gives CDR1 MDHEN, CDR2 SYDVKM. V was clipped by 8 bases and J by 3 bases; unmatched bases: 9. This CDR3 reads CASSSGDRFYEQYF. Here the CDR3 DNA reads TGTGCCAGCTCTTCTGGGGACAGGTTCTACGAGCAGTACTTC.

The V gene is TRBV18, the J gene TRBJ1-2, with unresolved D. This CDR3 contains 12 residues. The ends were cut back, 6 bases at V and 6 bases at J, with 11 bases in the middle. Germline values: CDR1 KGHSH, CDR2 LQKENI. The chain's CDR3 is CASSAAGDGYTF. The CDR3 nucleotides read TGTGCCAGCTCTGCGGCGGGTGATGGCTACACCTTC.

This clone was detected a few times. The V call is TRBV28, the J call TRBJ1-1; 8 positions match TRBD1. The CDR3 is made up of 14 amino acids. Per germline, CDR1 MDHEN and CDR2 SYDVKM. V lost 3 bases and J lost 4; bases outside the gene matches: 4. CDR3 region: CASSLDRAGTEAFF. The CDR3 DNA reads TGTGCCAGCAGTTTGGACAGGGCGGGCACTGAAGCTTTCTTT.

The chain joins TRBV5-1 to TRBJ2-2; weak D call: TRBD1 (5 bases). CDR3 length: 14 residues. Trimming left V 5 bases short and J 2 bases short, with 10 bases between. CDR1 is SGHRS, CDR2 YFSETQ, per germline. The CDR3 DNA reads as TGCGCCAGCAGTAGACAGTCCAACACCGGGGAGCTGTTTTTT. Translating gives CASSRQSNTGELFF.

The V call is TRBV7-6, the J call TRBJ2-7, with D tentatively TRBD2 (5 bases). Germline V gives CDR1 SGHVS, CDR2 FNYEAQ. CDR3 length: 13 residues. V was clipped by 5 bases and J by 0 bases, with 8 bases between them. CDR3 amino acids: CASSKEVSYEQYF. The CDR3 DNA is TGTGCCAGCAGCAAGGAGGTCTCCTACGAGCAGTACTTC.

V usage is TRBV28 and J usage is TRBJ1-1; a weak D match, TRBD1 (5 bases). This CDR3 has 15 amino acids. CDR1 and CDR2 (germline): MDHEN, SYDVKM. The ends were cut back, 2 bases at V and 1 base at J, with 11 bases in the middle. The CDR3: CASSLILGQNTEAFF. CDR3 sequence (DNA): TGTGCCAGCAGTTTAATTCTGGGGCAGAACACTGAAGCTTTCTTT.

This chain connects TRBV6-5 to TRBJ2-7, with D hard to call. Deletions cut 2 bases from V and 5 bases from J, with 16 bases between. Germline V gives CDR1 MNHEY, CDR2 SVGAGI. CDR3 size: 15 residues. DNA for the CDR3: TGTGCCAGCAGTTACATCGCAGGAAGTCAAGACGAGCAGTACTTC. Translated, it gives CASSYIAGSQDEQYF.

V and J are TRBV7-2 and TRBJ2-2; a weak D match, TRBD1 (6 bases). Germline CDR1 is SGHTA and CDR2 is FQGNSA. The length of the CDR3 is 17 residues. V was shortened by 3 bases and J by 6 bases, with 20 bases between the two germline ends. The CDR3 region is CASSFRGVGFVAGELFF. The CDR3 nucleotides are TGTGCCAGCAGCTTCAGGGGTGTAGGGTTTGTAGCCGGGGAGCTGTTTTTT.

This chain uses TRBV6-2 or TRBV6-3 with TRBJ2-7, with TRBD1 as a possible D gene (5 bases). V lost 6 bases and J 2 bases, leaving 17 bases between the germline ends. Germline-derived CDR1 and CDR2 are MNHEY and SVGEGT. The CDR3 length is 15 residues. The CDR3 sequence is CASSELGQGTYEQYF. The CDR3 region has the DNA TGTGCCAGCAGCGAACTTGGCCAGGGAACCTACGAGCAGTACTTC.